This TCR beta chain originates from a study of T-cell memory formation after mild COVID-19. Points from the study as a whole: CD8+ contracting clones occupied EMRA, while CD4+ ones occupied mainly CM and EM. Cross-reactive memory appears to have joined, as suggested by some responding clones showing up in pre-infection memory.

The table lists this clonotype with many counts. The antigen remains unidentified. V was trimmed by 7 bases and J by 5 bases, leaving 15 bases between them. The CDR3 consists of 14 residues. Germline V gives CDR1 LGHNA, CDR2 YNFKEQ. 5'RACE primed at constant segments yielded TCR alpha and TCR beta cDNA libraries bearing sample barcodes and UMIs. TCRdb itself ran the 5' RACE reads through MiXCR, one entry per CDR3 protein. The profile shows tens of thousands of distinct CDR3 sequences, approximately 16% of them singletons. The chain has TRBV4-2 and TRBJ2-1; D is perhaps TRBD2 (7 bases). This TCR was recovered from an adult woman who had mild COVID-19 (a few samples of this study predate the infection). Cell type and time point are not known. The sample taken for sequencing was PBMCs or a T cell subset sorted from them (not recorded which). CDR3 nucleotide sequence: TGTGCCAGCACCCCCCGGGGGGCTCACAATGAGCAGTTCTTC. Translation: CASTPRGAHNEQFF.